These 21 T cell receptor beta chains came from one sample sequenced in a study of blood T cell repertoires in COVID-19. Sequenced by immunoSEQ multiplex PCR; TCRdb stores in-frame clones only, minus some. Of around 37,000 clones in the sample, 80% to 85% are singletons; the top ten hold about 1.5%. Sequenced: peripheral blood. These receptors originate from a man between 60 and 70 years old with COVID-19, enrolled during active disease.

The chain recombines TRBV2 with TRBJ2-3; the match to TRBD2 covers 7 bases. The CDR3 loop spans 17 amino acids. Germline V gives CDR1 SNHLY, CDR2 FYNNEI. The V segment lost 1 base and the J segment 6 bases; nucleotides outside the gene matches: 13. In nucleotides, the CDR3 is TGTGCCAGCAGTGAAGGACTTGGGACTATAAGTGTGGATACGCAGTATTTT. Translated: CASSEGLGTISVDTQYF.

The chain has TRBV18 and TRBJ2-3; D call uncertain. With 5 bases removed from V and 7 bases from J, the gap between germline ends came to 7 bases. The CDR3 is 11 residues long. Germline CDR1 and CDR2: KGHSH and LQKENI. CDR3 in DNA: TGTGCCAGCTCAATTGAGAATACGCAGTATTTT. Translation: CASSIENTQYF.

V gene TRBV28 combines with J gene TRBJ1-5; no clear D. CDR3 length: 13 amino acids. V lost 3 bases and J lost 2, with 5 bases in between. CDR1 MDHEN and CDR2 SYDVKM come from the germline V gene. CDR3 bases: TGTGCCAGCAGTTTCAGCGGCAATCAGCCCCAGCATTTT. Translating it yields CASSFSGNQPQHF.

The CDR3 here is CATADRGDTGELFF. The CDR3 DNA sequence: TGTGCCACCGCGGACAGGGGAGACACCGGGGAGCTGTTTTTT. The chain employs TRBV19 and TRBJ2-2, with 9 bases fitting TRBD1. The V segment lost 10 bases and the J segment 3 bases; nucleotides outside the gene matches: 6. CDR3 length: 14 residues. Germline CDR1 is LNHDA and CDR2 is SQIVND (reference sequence).

The chain carries TRBV5-1 and TRBJ2-7; D could derive from TRBD1 or TRBD2 (5 bases each). The CDR3 loop spans 13 amino acids. Per the germline V gene, CDR1 is SGHRS and CDR2 is YFSETQ. The germline V and J ends were trimmed by 4 bases and 2 bases, with 10 bases remaining between them. The CDR3 spells CASSLGRAYEQYF. CDR3 nucleotide sequence: TGCGCCAGCAGCCTGGGACGGGCCTACGAGCAGTACTTC.

The rearrangement joins TRBV9 to TRBJ1-1, with 9 bases aligning to TRBD1. The CDR3 spans 15 residues. With 4 bases clipped from V and 0 bases from J, the junction kept 4 bases outside the gene matches. Per germline, CDR1 SGDLS and CDR2 YYNGEE. CDR3 loop: CASSPRTGVNTEAFF. DNA of the CDR3: TGTGCCAGCAGCCCCCGGACAGGGGTGAACACTGAAGCTTTCTTT.

This chain links TRBV6-5 with TRBJ1-2; D perhaps matches TRBD1 (5 bases). Trimming took 2 bases from V and 7 from J, leaving 14 bases between them. The CDR3 length is 14 residues. Germline V lookup: CDR1 MNHEY, CDR2 SVGAGI. In nucleotides, the CDR3 is TGTGCCAGCAGTTACGGTGGGGGAGGCTCTGGCTACACCTTC. Encoded protein: CASSYGGGGSGYTF.

V usage is TRBV7-2 and J usage is TRBJ2-2; D might be TRBD1 (6 bases). The ends were cut back, 7 bases at V and 1 base at J, with 10 bases in the middle. Per the germline V gene, CDR1 is SGHTA and CDR2 is FQGNSA. CDR3 length: 14 residues. The CDR3 protein is CASIRDKNTGELFF. The CDR3 DNA is TGTGCCAGCATCCGGGACAAGAACACCGGGGAGCTGTTTTTT.

The genes are TRBV5-1 and TRBJ2-1, with 7 bases aligning to TRBD2. This CDR3 comprises 15 residues. The ends lost 4 bases at V and 0 bases at J; junction bases unmatched: 4. Germline assignment: CDR1 SGHRS and CDR2 YFSETQ. The chain's CDR3 is CASSNSGHSYNEQFF. The CDR3, as DNA: TGCGCCAGCAGCAATAGCGGGCACTCCTACAATGAGCAGTTCTTC.

The chain is built from TRBV19 and TRBJ1-2; no reliable D call. Germline assignment: CDR1 LNHDA and CDR2 SQIVND (reference sequence). V was cut by 5 bases and J by 2 bases, with 6 bases left in between. This CDR3 spans 12 amino acids. The CDR3 bases are TGTGCCAGTAGTGTTCTAAACTATGGCTACACCTTC. Encoded protein: CASSVLNYGYTF.

The chain joins TRBV25-1 to TRBJ2-1, with 10 bases lining up with TRBD1. V gave up 8 bases and J gave up 7 bases; unmatched junction bases: 8. This CDR3 has 14 amino acids. Germline V gene sequence: CDR1 MGHDK, CDR2 SYGVNS. The CDR3 here is CASQRQGARNEQFF. The CDR3 DNA sequence: TGTGCCAGCCAACGACAGGGGGCTAGGAATGAGCAGTTCTTC.

V and J are TRBV10-2 and TRBJ1-6, with D tentatively TRBD1 (6 bases). Germline V gene lookup returns CDR1 WSHSY and CDR2 SAAADI. Between the trimmed V and J ends, which lost 1 base and 5 bases, there was a span of 6 bases. The CDR3 spans 14 residues. CDR3: CASSEYRDNSPLHF. In nucleotides, the CDR3 is TGCGCCAGCAGTGAGTACAGGGATAATTCACCCCTCCACTTT.

The chain uses TRBV7-2 and TRBJ2-3; 11 nucleotides line up with TRBD1. The CDR3 contains 15 residues. Germline CDR1 and CDR2: SGHTA and FQGNSA. The V segment lost 1 base and the J segment 7 bases; nucleotides outside the gene matches: 4. The CDR3 sequence is CASSLEGQGVYTQYF. CDR3 nucleotide sequence: TGTGCCAGCAGCTTAGAGGGACAGGGGGTTTATACGCAGTATTTT.

The gene calls are TRBV12-1 and TRBJ1-5; the DNA was not used to check the table's D call, TRBD1. TRBV12-1 constitutes a pseudogene. The CDR3 has 15 residues. The CDR3 coding sequence is TGTGCCAGCAGCTTGCGACAGACCCTCAATCAGCCCCAGCATTTT. Translation gives CASSLRQTLNQPQHF.

This rearrangement joins TRBV5-8 to TRBJ1-1; tentatively, D is TRBD1 (5 bases). There are 15 residues in the CDR3. V shed 4 bases and J shed 1 base, with 14 bases lying between them. CDR1 SGHTS and CDR2 YDEGEE come from the germline V gene. The CDR3 sequence: CASSPGRGSNTEAFF. Here the CDR3 DNA reads TGTGCCAGCAGCCCTGGGCGGGGGTCGAACACTGAAGCTTTCTTT.

This chain connects TRBV2 to TRBJ1-1; D is possibly TRBD1 (5 bases). Germline V CDR1 and CDR2: SNHLY, FYNNEI. Trimming took 7 bases from V and 0 from J, leaving 15 bases between them. The CDR3 has 15 amino acids. The CDR3 nucleotides are TGTGCCAGCACCTCCGGCAGGGCGTTGAACACTGAAGCTTTCTTT. Residues: CASTSGRALNTEAFF.

This clone was picked up one time. The chain recombines TRBV11-2 with TRBJ2-7, with TRBD1 identical over 7 bases. This CDR3 has 15 residues. Losses at the gene ends were 5 bases for V and 4 bases for J; bases not matched to a gene: 11. From germline, CDR1 is SGHAT and CDR2 FQNNGV. This CDR3 reads CASSPTWQGDYEQYF. CDR3 in DNA: TGTGCCAGCAGCCCCACGTGGCAGGGGGATTACGAGCAGTACTTC.

This chain joins TRBV11-3 and TRBJ2-1; D might be TRBD1 (5 bases). Germline V gene lookup returns CDR1 SGHNT and CDR2 YENEEA. V lost 2 bases and J lost 8, with 10 bases in between. CDR3 length: 13 amino acids. In nucleotides, the CDR3 is TGTGCCAGCAGCTTACAGGGATCCCATGAGCAGTTCTTC. It is translated as CASSLQGSHEQFF.

This clone is classed as medium-sized. This sequence joins TRBV30 and TRBJ1-4; 11 bases agree with TRBD1. This CDR3 region has 15 residues. Germline V gene sequence: CDR1 GTSNPN, CDR2 SVGIG (reference sequence). Trimming cost V 2 bases and J 7 bases; bases outside gene matches: 6. The CDR3 nucleotides are TGTGCCTGGAGTCCTGGACAGGGGGCGCGTGAAAAACTGTTTTTT. It is translated as CAWSPGQGAREKLFF.

The rearrangement links TRBV30 to TRBJ1-2, with 7 bases aligning to TRBD1. Germline lookup yields CDR1 GTSNPN and CDR2 SVGIG (reference sequence). The junction had 10 bases not matched to a gene; V was cut back by 3 bases and J by 0 bases. The CDR3 extends over 16 amino acids. CDR3 DNA sequence: TGTGCCTGGAGCCCTAGGACAGGAAGAGCTAACTATGGCTACACCTTC. Encoded protein: CAWSPRTGRANYGYTF.

V and J are TRBV5-1 and TRBJ2-3; 10 nucleotides align to TRBD1. V lost 5 bases, J lost 1 base, and 7 bases stayed unmatched. Germline V lookup: CDR1 SGHRS, CDR2 YFSETQ. The CDR3 extends over 16 amino acids. The CDR3 DNA sequence: TGCGCCAGCAGTTCCGCCGGGACAGGGGGCACAGATACGCAGTATTTT. This codes for CASSSAGTGGTDTQYF.